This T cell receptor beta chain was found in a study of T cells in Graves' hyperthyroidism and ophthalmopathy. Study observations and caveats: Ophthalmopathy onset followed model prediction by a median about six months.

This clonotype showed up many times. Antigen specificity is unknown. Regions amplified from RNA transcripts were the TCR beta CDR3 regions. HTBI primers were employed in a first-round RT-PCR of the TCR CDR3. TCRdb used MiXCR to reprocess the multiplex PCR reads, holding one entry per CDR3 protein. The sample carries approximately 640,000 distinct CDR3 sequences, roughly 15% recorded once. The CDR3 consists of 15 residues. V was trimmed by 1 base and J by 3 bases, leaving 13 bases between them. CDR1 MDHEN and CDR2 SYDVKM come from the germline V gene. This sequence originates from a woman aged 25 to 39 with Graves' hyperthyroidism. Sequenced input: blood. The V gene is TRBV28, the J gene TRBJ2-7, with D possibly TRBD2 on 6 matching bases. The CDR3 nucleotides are TGTGCCAGCAGTTTATCCGGGACTGGGCACTACGAGCAGTACTTC. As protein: CASSLSGTGHYEQYF. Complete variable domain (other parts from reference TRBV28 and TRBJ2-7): DVKVTQSSRYLVKRTGEKVFLECVQDMDHENMFWYRQDPGLGLRLIYFSYDVKMKEKGDIPEGYSVSREKKERFSLILESASTNQTSMYLCASSLSGTGHYEQYFGPGTRLTVT.